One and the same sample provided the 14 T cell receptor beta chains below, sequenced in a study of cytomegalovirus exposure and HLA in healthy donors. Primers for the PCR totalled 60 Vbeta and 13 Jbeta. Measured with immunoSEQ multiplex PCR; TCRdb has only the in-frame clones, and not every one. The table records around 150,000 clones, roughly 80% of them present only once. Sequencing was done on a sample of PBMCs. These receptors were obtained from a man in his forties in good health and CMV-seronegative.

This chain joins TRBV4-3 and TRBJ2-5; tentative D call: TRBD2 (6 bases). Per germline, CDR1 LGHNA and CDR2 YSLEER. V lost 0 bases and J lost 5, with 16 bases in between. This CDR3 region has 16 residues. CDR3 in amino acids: CASSQDLAGLGETQYF. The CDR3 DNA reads TGCGCCAGCAGCCAAGATCTTGCGGGGCTGGGGGAGACCCAGTACTTC.

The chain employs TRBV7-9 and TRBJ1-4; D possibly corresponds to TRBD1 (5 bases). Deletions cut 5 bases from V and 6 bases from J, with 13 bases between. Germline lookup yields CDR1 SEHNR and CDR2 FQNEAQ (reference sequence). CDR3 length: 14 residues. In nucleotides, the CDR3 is TGTGCCAGCAGCGCGGGGGGGAGTTATGAAAAACTGTTTTTT. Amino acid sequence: CASSAGGSYEKLFF.

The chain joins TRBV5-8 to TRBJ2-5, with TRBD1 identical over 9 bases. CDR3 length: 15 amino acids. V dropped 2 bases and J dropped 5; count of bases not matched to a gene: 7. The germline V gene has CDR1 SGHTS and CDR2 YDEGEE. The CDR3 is CASSFSQGAGETQYF. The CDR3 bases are TGTGCCAGCAGCTTCTCACAGGGGGCCGGGGAGACCCAGTACTTC.

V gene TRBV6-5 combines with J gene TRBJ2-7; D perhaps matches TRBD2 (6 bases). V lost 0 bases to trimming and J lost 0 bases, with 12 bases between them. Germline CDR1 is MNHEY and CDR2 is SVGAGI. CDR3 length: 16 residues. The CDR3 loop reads CASSYSRGTASYEQYF. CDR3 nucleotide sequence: TGTGCCAGCAGTTACTCACGCGGGACGGCCTCCTACGAGCAGTACTTC.

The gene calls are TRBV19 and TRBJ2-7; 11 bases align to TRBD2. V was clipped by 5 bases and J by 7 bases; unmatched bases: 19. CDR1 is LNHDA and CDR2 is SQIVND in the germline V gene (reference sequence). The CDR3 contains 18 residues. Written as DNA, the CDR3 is TGTGCCAGTAGTCCCGGGACAGGGCGACTAGCGGGGCGGAGGGAGCAGTACTTC. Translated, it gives CASSPGTGRLAGRREQYF.

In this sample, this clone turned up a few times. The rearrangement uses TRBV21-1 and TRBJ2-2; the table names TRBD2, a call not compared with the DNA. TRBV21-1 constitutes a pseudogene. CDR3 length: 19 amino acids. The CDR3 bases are TGTGCCAGCATCTCGGCGGGGGTAGCGGGAGTGGTGGGCACCGGGGAGCTGTTTTTT. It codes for CASISAGVAGVVGTGELFF.

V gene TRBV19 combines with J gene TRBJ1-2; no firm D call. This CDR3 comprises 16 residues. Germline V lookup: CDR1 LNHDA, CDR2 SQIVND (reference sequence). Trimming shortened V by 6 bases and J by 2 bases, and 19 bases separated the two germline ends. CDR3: CASSSLPVEPNYGYTF. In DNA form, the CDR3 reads TGTGCCAGTAGCTCACTCCCCGTGGAGCCCAACTATGGCTACACCTTC.

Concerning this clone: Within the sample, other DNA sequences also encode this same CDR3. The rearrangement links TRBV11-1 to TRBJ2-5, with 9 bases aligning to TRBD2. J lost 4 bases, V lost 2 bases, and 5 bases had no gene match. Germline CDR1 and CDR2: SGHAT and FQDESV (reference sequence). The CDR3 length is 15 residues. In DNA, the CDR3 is TGTGCCAGCAGCTTACTGGGACTAGCAGGAGAGACCCAGTACTTC. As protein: CASSLLGLAGETQYF.

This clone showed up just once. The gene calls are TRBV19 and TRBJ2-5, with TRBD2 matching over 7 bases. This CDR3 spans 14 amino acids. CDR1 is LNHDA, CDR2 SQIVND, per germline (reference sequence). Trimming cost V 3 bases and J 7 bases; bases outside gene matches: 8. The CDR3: CASSMDGLEWTQYF. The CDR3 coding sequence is TGTGCCAGTAGTATGGACGGACTAGAGTGGACCCAGTACTTC. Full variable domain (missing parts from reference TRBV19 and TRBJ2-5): DGGITQSPKYLFRKEGQNVTLSCEQNLNHDAMYWYRQDPGQGLRLIYYSQIVNDFQKGDIAEGYSVSREKKESFPLTVTSAQKNPTAFYLCASSMDGLEWTQYFGPGTRLLVL.

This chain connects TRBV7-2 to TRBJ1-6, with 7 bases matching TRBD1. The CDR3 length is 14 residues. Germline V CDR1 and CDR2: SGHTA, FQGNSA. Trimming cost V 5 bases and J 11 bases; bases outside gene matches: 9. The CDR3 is CASSGRQGMTPLHF. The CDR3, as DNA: TGTGCCAGCAGCGGCAGACAGGGTATGACACCCCTCCACTTT.

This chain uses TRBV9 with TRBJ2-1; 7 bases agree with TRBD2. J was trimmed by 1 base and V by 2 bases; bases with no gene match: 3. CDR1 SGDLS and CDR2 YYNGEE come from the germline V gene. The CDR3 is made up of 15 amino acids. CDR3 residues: CASSVGGRSYNEQFF. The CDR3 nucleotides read TGTGCCAGCAGCGTGGGAGGGAGGTCCTACAATGAGCAGTTCTTC.

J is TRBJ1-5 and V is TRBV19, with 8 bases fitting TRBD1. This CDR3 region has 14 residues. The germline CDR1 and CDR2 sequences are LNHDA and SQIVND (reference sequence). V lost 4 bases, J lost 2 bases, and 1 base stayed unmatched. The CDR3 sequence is CASSTTGGNQPQHF. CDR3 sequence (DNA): TGTGCCAGTAGTACGACAGGGGGCAATCAGCCCCAGCATTTT.

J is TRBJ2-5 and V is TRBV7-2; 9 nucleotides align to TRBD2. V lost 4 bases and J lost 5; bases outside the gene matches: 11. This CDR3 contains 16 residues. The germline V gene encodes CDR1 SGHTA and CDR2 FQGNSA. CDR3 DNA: TGTGCCAGCAGCTCACAACCAGCGGGGGGTGGGGAGACCCAGTACTTC. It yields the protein CASSSQPAGGGETQYF.

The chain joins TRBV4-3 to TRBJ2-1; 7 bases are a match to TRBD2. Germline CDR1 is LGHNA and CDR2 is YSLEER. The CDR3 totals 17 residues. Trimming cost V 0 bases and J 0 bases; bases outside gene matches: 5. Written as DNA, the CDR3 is TGCGCCAGCAGCCAAGAGTACACGGGGGGCTCCTACAATGAGCAGTTCTTC. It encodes CASSQEYTGGSYNEQFF.